The rows below give T cell receptor beta chains drawn from one sample of a study of CD8 T cells in Susac syndrome. MiXCR was run by TCRdb on the immunoSEQ multiplex PCR reads, yielding one entry per CDR3 protein. Of some 130,000 distinct CDR3 sequences in the sample, about 94% were seen once. Sample: CD4+ T cells from PBMCs. The receptors derive from a human donor with multiple sclerosis. Both conserved end residues are part of each CDR3. Fields, in order: clone size, J gene, V gene, D gene, CDR3 protein, CDR3 DNA. D genes are given only for firm matches. The size of a clone is reported for some rows only, either as once, few or many, or as a class for expanded clones.

>NA|TRBJ1-5|TRBV5-1|NA
CASSLMGGLHQPQHF
TGCGCCAGCAGCTTGATGGGGGGCCTCCATCAGCCCCAGCATTTT
>NA|TRBJ2-1|TRBV19|NA
CASSIDIGTGPLGEQFF
TGTGCCAGTAGTATAGATATTGGGACTGGACCCTTGGGAGAGCAGTTCTTC
>NA|TRBJ1-5|TRBV19|NA
CASSAAGSNQPQHF
TGTGCCAGTAGTGCCGCAGGGTCCAATCAGCCCCAGCATTTT
>NA|TRBJ2-5|TRBV19|NA
CASSIDRRETQYF
TGTGCCAGTAGTATAGATCGCCGGGAGACCCAGTACTTC
>NA|TRBJ2-4|TRBV6-1|NA
CASTRGETKNIQYF
TGTGCCAGCACCCGTGGGGAGACCAAAAACATTCAGTACTTC
>once|TRBJ2-3|TRBV5-4|NA
CASSLGPTDTQYF
TGTGCCAGCAGCTTGGGGCCCACAGATACGCAGTATTTT
>NA|TRBJ2-1|TRBV9|NA
CASSVAGPPNQNEQFF
TGTGCCAGCAGCGTAGCTGGGCCTCCTAACCAAAATGAGCAGTTCTTC
>NA|TRBJ2-5|TRBV9|TRBD2
CASSLAGAAETQYF
TGTGCCAGCAGCTTAGCGGGAGCTGCGGAGACCCAGTACTTC
>once|TRBJ1-2|TRBV2|TRBD1
CASRRQGLEGYGYTF
TGTGCCAGCCGCAGACAGGGGCTCGAAGGCTATGGCTACACCTTC
>NA|TRBJ2-2|TRBV6-5|NA
CASTPDGRAGELFF
TGTGCCAGCACCCCCGACGGCAGGGCCGGGGAGCTGTTTTTT
>NA|TRBJ2-5|TRBV12-3/TRBV12-4|NA
CASSRTGTRRETQYF
TGTGCCAGCAGTCGAACCGGGACCCGACGGGAGACCCAGTACTTC
>NA|TRBJ2-1|TRBV30|NA
CAWSVGVDNEQFF
TGTGCCTGGAGTGTGGGGGTTGACAATGAGCAGTTCTTC
>NA|TRBJ2-7|TRBV7-9|TRBD1
CASSTGTGHYEQYF
TGTGCCAGCAGCACCGGGACAGGGCATTACGAGCAGTACTTC
>NA|TRBJ1-4|TRBV30|NA
CAWSVLAGSGKLFF
TGTGCCTGGAGTGTATTGGCAGGGAGTGGAAAACTGTTTTTT
>NA|TRBJ2-1|TRBV25-1|NA
CASILDGRNEQFF
TGTGCCAGCATCCTGGACGGCCGCAATGAGCAGTTCTTC
>NA|TRBJ2-6|TRBV30|NA
CAWSVSPSGANVLTF
TGTGCCTGGAGTGTAAGCCCCTCTGGGGCCAACGTCCTGACTTTC
>NA|TRBJ1-2|TRBV6-1|NA
CATLSGGANYGYTF
TGTGCCACCTTGAGCGGGGGAGCAAACTATGGCTACACCTTC
>NA|TRBJ2-5|TRBV9|TRBD2
CASSLGTSGGFQETQYF
TGTGCCAGCAGCCTCGGGACTAGCGGGGGATTCCAAGAGACCCAGTACTTC
>NA|TRBJ2-1|TRBV25-1|NA
CASSERVGEQFF
TGTGCCAGCAGTGAAAGGGTCGGTGAGCAGTTCTTC
>NA|TRBJ1-1|TRBV20-1|NA
CSAPRGQNTEAFF
TGCAGTGCCCCGCGTGGGCAGAACACTGAAGCTTTCTTT
>NA|TRBJ2-2|TRBV19|NA
CASSIDGVPELFF
TGTGCCAGTAGTATAGATGGGGTCCCGGAGCTGTTTTTT
>NA|TRBJ2-7|TRBV5-4|NA
CASSLFRAGSSYEQYF
TGTGCCAGCAGCTTGTTTCGGGCAGGGAGCTCCTACGAGCAGTACTTC
>NA|TRBJ2-2|TRBV5-1|TRBD1
CASSLQGLGELFF
TGCGCCAGCAGCTTACAGGGGCTCGGGGAGCTGTTTTTT
>NA|TRBJ1-2|TRBV27|NA
CASSFLDKFNYGYTF
TGTGCCAGCAGTTTTCTAGACAAATTTAACTATGGCTACACCTTC
>once|TRBJ1-5|TRBV29-1|NA
CSASDGNQPQHF
TGCAGCGCTTCGGACGGGAATCAGCCCCAGCATTTT
>NA|TRBJ2-7|TRBV3-1|TRBD2
CASSLGTSGPLEQYF
TGTGCCAGCAGCCTGGGGACTAGCGGGCCCTTGGAGCAGTACTTC
>NA|TRBJ2-1|TRBV30|NA
CAWSVPQGSYNEQFF
TGTGCCTGGAGTGTACCCCAGGGATCCTACAATGAGCAGTTCTTC
>NA|TRBJ1-5|TRBV12-3/TRBV12-4|NA
CASSALGNNQPQHF
TGTGCCAGCAGTGCCCTGGGCAACAATCAGCCCCAGCATTTT
>NA|TRBJ1-5|TRBV7-9|NA
CASSRAGFGNQPQHF
TGTGCCAGCAGCCGCGCAGGGTTTGGCAATCAGCCCCAGCATTTT
>NA|TRBJ2-1|TRBV18|NA
CASSPNRDGEQFF
TGTGCCAGCTCACCAAACAGGGATGGTGAGCAGTTCTTC
>NA|TRBJ2-5|TRBV20-1|NA
CSVSRPNQETQYF
TGCAGCGTTAGTAGGCCCAACCAAGAGACCCAGTACTTC
>once|TRBJ2-5|TRBV30|NA
CAWSVPGSTGQYF
TGTGCCTGGAGTGTACCGGGATCGACAGGCCAGTACTTC
>NA|TRBJ2-7|TRBV2|TRBD2
CASTPELAGGEQYF
TGTGCCAGCACTCCGGAGTTAGCGGGTGGCGAGCAGTACTTC
>few|TRBJ2-5|TRBV7-2|TRBD2
CASSLGLAEETQYF
TGTGCCAGCAGCTTGGGACTAGCAGAAGAGACCCAGTACTTC
>NA|TRBJ1-2|TRBV30|TRBD1
CAWSVQGTLVYGYTF
TGTGCCTGGAGTGTACAGGGGACCCTAGTCTATGGCTACACCTTC
>NA|TRBJ1-1|TRBV29-1|NA
CSPPKPGVNTEAFF
TGCAGCCCCCCAAAGCCAGGGGTGAACACTGAAGCTTTCTTT
>NA|TRBJ2-7|TRBV7-9|NA
CASSLLASYEQYF
TGTGCCAGCAGCTTATTAGCGAGCTACGAGCAGTACTTC
>NA|TRBJ2-1|TRBV3-1|TRBD2
CASSHAGGSYNEQFF
TGTGCCAGCAGCCACGCGGGGGGGTCCTACAATGAGCAGTTCTTC
>NA|TRBJ1-6|TRBV7-9|NA
CASSPGESPLHF
TGTGCCAGCAGCCCCGGGGAGTCACCCCTCCACTTT
>NA|TRBJ1-6|TRBV6-1|TRBD1
CASTNYRGRGSPLHF
TGTGCCAGCACCAATTACAGGGGTCGGGGTTCACCCCTCCACTTT
>once|TRBJ1-6|TRBV20-1|NA
CSARTGTPFTHSPLHF
TGCAGTGCTAGGACCGGGACCCCTTTTACCCATTCACCCCTCCACTTT